This entry describes one TCR beta chain. This clone's antigen is unknown. Per-base qualities were not stored, and no clone one base away is much larger. The data were taken from a study of cytomegalovirus exposure and HLA in healthy donors (dated by TCRdb to between 2016 and 2019). About the investigation overall: An earlier analysis of approximately 640 of the donors reported about 290 Gb of sequence data and 100 million to 130 million unique TCR beta sequences from some 180 million T cells. In a later analysis, previously published TCR beta repertoires from 670 or so donors were re-analyzed and high-resolution HLA genotyping was added so that TCR occurrence patterns could be studied. An earlier analysis of approximately 640 of the donors applied high-throughput TCR beta sequencing to assess whether each TCR beta V gene segment acted as functional or pseudogenic. All discovery cohort repertoires had been generated using a single sequencing platform. To predict cytomegalovirus infection status, the study combined high-throughput TCR immunosequencing, statistical association of individual TCRs with disease status, and machine learning. Approximately 300 gigabases of sequencing data and about 92 million unique TCR sequences made up an early release that covered over 550 HLA-typed donors. Of the approximately 400 genotyped donors, 80% to 90% were placed in the genetic ancestry cluster associated with self-reported Caucasian donors. Typing coverage differed by locus: A, B, C, DRB1 and DQB1 were typed in about 620-640 donors, DQA1 in 500 to 550, DPA1 in around 610, and DPB1 in 472. Genome-wide SNP genotypes for about 65% of the 666 donors were used in a later genetic analysis, which treated that subset as a discovery cohort. The study used immunosequencing to profile the T cell repertoires of hundreds of subjects and linked those repertoires to cytomegalovirus serostatus. In the later analysis, no new phenotypic data were used to find candidate immune exposures; instead, reliance was placed on TCR beta sequences and their occurrence across donors. The aim of the study was to test whether cataloging public T cell receptors could identify signatures of past pathogen exposure. HLA typing included class I and class II loci at four-digit resolution. Roughly five DR-DQ haplotypes were handled as single units for association and clustering because linkage in the cohort was strong. Among almost 400 genotyped donors of the cohort, an average of approximately 240,000 unique TCR beta nucleotide sequences were sequenced per donor, roughly 20% of them non-productive. Donor age, sex, ethnicity and CMV serostatus were compiled alongside the repertoire data. In addition to the first cohort of approximately 670 subjects, a separate validation cohort of 120 different subjects was used.

The library was built by means of the immunoSEQ multiplex PCR assay. For the multiplex PCR, a mixture combining 60 forward primers for TCR Vbeta segments and 13 reverse primers for TCR Jbeta segments was used. Amplification of the CDR3 region of rearranged TCR beta genes was performed with a multiplex PCR assay on genomic DNA. The Illumina HiSeq System was used to sequence the amplified TCR beta libraries as 87-base-pair reads. As for the original processing: A later analysis counted tens of millions of unique TCR beta chains across the 690 or so repertoires, and some 11 million of these chains were shared by at least two donors. A nearest-neighbor algorithm error-corrected the raw reads and collapsed the reads into unique sequences, merging closely related sequences to remove PCR and sequencing errors. V, D and J gene segments were assigned by aligning CDR3 sequences to IMGT reference sequences. For a sequence to be retained, a match of at least six nucleotides was required to both a V gene segment and a J gene segment. A rearrangement counted as productive if the CDR3 had no stop codons and remained in frame with V and J, and every other rearrangement counted as non-productive. Following IMGT convention, CDR3 was defined as the stretch from the second conserved V-encoded cysteine up to the conserved J-encoded phenylalanine. In an earlier analysis of approximately 500 of the donors, sequences lacking an unambiguous match to a single V gene segment were excluded. An earlier analysis of some 610 of the donors called V segments functional above 56.7% productive rearrangements and segregating when the between-donor standard deviation exceeded 5%. To diagnose cytomegalovirus status from the catalog of TCR beta chain sequences, a statistical classification framework was built. In a later analysis, V and J genes were assigned by comparing TCR nucleotide sequences against IMGT/GENE-DB human TR gene sequences. In a later analysis, CDR3 sequences and most-parsimonious VDJ recombination scenarios were assigned using the TCRdist pipeline. A later analysis defined each TCR beta chain by its CDR3 amino acid sequence plus V-gene family, and excluded reads lacking a unique V-gene family. A later analysis removed roughly 590 highly shared, low-generation-probability nucleotide sequences to deal with suspected cross-contamination and a sequencing artifact. A later analysis calculated a clonal expansion index for each public chain from normalized within-repertoire ranks of inferred template counts. In a later analysis, generation probabilities were computed using a VDJ recombination model fitted to out-of-frame rearrangements, and the results were checked against IGoR. In a later analysis, TCR-TCR, TCR-HLA and TCR-CMV co-occurrence was scored with hypergeometric tests, and a repertoire-size bias correction was applied to TCR pairs. To estimate false discovery rates, a later analysis permuted the HLA or CMV assignments 20 times. In a later analysis, co-occurring TCRs were grouped using DBSCAN, with TCRdist sequence similarity added in when clustering inside HLA-allele-positive subsets. Repertoires with fewer than 30,000 or more than 120,000 public chains, plus five repertoires with anomalous nucleotide sharing, were excluded from co-occurrence clustering. TCRdb obtained this table from immuneACCESS and retained in-frame rearrangements with V and J assigned. These tables miss some clones; where compared with another copy, unresolved V genes account for less than half of the shortfall, and the remainder is unexplained. V and J calls and clone size follow that table, whereas D and trimming were derived from the DNA. The sample table lists 90,000 or so clones, approximately 80% of them with a count of one. Nearly 3.5% of the sample is taken by the ten largest.

V ends up 3 bases short and J 9 bases short, with an unmatched junction base count of 9. Per the germline V gene, MGHDK is the CDR1 and SYGVNS is the CDR2. Taken from cysteine to phenylalanine, the CDR3 has 15 residues. The entry retains the CDR3 DNA only, 45 bases that are in frame from base 1. The research as a whole found: A later genetic analysis associated a missense DCLRE1C variant with V-gene and J-gene trimming of TCR beta chains, and an independent cohort replicated the association. Several of the top co-occurrence clusters appeared to be linked to parvovirus B19, influenza, CMV and Epstein-Barr virus, according to a later analysis. Specific HLA alleles were associated with over 15,000 TCR beta sequences at a false discovery rate of 0.05 in a later analysis. For the cohort, immune exposure information was limited to CMV serostatus. A later analysis found that most CMV-associated TCR beta chains appeared HLA-restricted, with HLA associations seemingly driven largely by CMV exposure. The classifier was reported to diagnose cytomegalovirus status with high specificity and sensitivity in both the original and validation cohorts. Because counts were too low, roughly 17 rarely observed V segments, including chromosome 9 orphons, were left out of the earlier analysis of some 640 of the donors. The 87-base-pair reads could not distinguish some IMGT-functional V segments, including TRBV6-2 and TRBV6-3, so those segments were excluded. An earlier analysis of around 600 of the donors showed that most TCR beta V segments appeared in productive rearrangements either about 87% or about 30% of the time, which broadly matched IMGT annotations. In the study, some 160 TCR beta chains were listed as associated with cytomegalovirus. A cluster of highly shared sequence variants was judged likely to be a technical artifact of the sequencing pipeline. A later analysis found that TCR association rates varied across HLA loci, with DRB1 alleles showing the most associated TCRs and HLA-C alleles the fewest. Presence/absence analyses assumed roughly uniform sequencing depth across donors, an assumption that may not hold. Because some donors lacked HLA typing at each locus, the association tests relied only on the typed subset. Linkage disequilibrium might explain the correlated functional status among segregating V segments, but an unknown experimental factor could not be excluded. In a later analysis, HLA-associated TCR beta chains showed more clonal expansion and lower generation probabilities than non-associated chains that were equally common. This cohort had only TCR beta chains sequenced, and the lack of alpha or paired-chain data limited which features could be detected. According to a later genetic analysis, donors in an Asian-associated ancestry cluster had fewer N-insertions in productive TCRs than the approximately 710-donor mean. It was suggested by the authors that the approach could potentially be generalized to other disease states and immunological phenotypes. Across donors, most TCR sequences were observed very rarely, whereas some public TCRs were present in many individuals. A further reported finding was that TCR beta sequences accurately predicted the HLA-A and HLA-B alleles for most subjects in the first cohort. In vitro tests confirmed that a few of the cytomegalovirus-associated TCR beta chains recognize cytomegalovirus antigens. When HLA alleles, especially DR and DQ, strongly co-occurred, attributing TCR associations to individual alleles was difficult.

In total, 666 healthy bone marrow donors made up the cohort. At the time of sampling, all cohort members were nominally healthy, though unrecorded immune exposures were likely present. The donor was CMV seropositive and was included in the group of some 290 seropositive cohort members. Each donor provided a peripheral blood sample, and peripheral blood mononuclear cells were used for TCR beta sequencing. The Qiagen DNeasy Blood Extraction Kit was used to extract genomic DNA from the blood cell samples. The sample consisted of PBMCs. This TCR was recovered from a man between 25 and 39 years old in good health and CMV-seropositive. The rearranged chain carries TRBV25-1 and TRBJ2-4, and 9 junction bases match TRBD2. For the CDR3, the sequence is CASSDIAGASGIQYF. The DNA sequence reads TGTGCCAGCAGTGATATAGCGGGAGCATCAGGCATTCAGTACTTC.